This T cell receptor (beta chain) comes out of a study of technical replicates of blood from a few donors. The assay was immunoSEQ multiplex PCR, and TCRdb's table has in-frame clones only and misses some. The sample yields roughly 15,000 clones, less than 90% seen once. Trimming cost V 1 base and J 10 bases; bases outside gene matches: 9. The CDR3 sequence is 16 residues long. Germline V gene data show CDR1 as LNHDA and CDR2 as SQIVND (reference sequence). The clonotype originates from a human donor in good health. The chain couples TRBV19 to TRBJ2-3, with 12 bases that match TRBD2. The material sequenced was PBMCs. In DNA, the CDR3 is TGTGCCAGTAGTATAGGATCCCTAGCGGGAGGGAAGGCGCAGTATTTT. Amino acid sequence: CASSIGSLAGGKAQYF.